A single T cell receptor (beta chain) is shown here with its context. This sample is part of a study of blood T cell repertoires in COVID-19. Turning to the study itself: The cDNA or gDNA used as material had been derived from T cells, B-cell-depleted T cells, or PBMCs.

Germline V gives CDR1 SGHAT, CDR2 FQNNGV. The CDR3 has 16 residues. J gave up 2 bases and V 6 bases, and 9 bases lay outside the gene matches. Participants were aged 18 to 89 years, lived in 24 US areas, and enrolled virtually. Participants were placed into cohorts based on the clinical history they reported. The data were produced by immunoSEQ multiplex PCR, yet TCRdb's version contains in-frame clones alone and is incomplete. Among some 200,000 clones, roughly four fifths were seen once, and the ten largest hold 1.3%. Sequenced material: PBMCs or T cells enriched from blood (not recorded which). The chain carries TRBV11-2 and TRBJ1-1, with 10 bases matching TRBD1. This TCR was sampled from a middle-aged woman with acute COVID-19. CDR3 DNA sequence: TGTGCCAGCAGTCCCTGGGACAGGGGTATAAACACTGAAGCTTTCTTT. It is translated as CASSPWDRGINTEAFF.